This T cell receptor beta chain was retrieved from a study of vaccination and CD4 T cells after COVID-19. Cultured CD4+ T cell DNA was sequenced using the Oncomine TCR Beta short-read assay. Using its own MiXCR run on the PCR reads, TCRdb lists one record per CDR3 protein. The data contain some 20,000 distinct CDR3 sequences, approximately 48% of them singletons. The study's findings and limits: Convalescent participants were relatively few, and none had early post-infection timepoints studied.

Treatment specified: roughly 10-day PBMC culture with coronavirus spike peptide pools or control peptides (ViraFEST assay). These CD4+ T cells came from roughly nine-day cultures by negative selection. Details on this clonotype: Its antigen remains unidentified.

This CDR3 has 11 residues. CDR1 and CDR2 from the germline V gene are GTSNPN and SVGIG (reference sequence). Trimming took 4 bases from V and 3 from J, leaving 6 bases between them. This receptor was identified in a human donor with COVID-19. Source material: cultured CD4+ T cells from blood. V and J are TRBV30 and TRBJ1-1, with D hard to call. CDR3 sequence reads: CAWNGYTEAFF. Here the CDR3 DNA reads TGTGCCTGGAATGGATACACTGAAGCTTTCTTT. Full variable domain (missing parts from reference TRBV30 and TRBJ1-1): SQTIHQWPATLVQPVGSPLSLECTVEGTSNPNLYWYRQAAGRGLQLLFYSVGIGQISSEVPQNLSASRPQDRQFILSSKKLLLSDSGFYLCAWNGYTEAFFGQGTRLTVV.